This TCR beta chain comes out of a study of T cell responses to AZD1222 COVID-19 vaccine. Trimming took off 0 bases at V and 0 bases at J, with 3 bases between the two ends. CDR1 and CDR2 (germline): SGHRS, YFSETQ. The CDR3 totals 13 residues. Clones were sequenced by immunoSEQ multiplex PCR, and TCRdb holds only the in-frame ones, with some missing. The table records 150,000 or so clones, 92% of them present only once. This specimen was peripheral blood, taken on day 0 of AZD1222 vaccination. The chain links TRBV5-1 to TRBJ1-1; no reliable D call. This receptor was taken from an adult in good health. The DNA for the CDR3 is TGCGCCAGCAGCTTGGCAGTGAACACTGAAGCTTTCTTT. Translating it yields CASSLAVNTEAFF.